What follows are 21 T cell receptor beta chains derived from one specimen sequenced in a study of T cell repertoires in aging, cancer and after chemotherapy (dated by TCRdb to the late 2010s). Sequencer: Illumina MiSeq. Rearranged TRB sequences spanning V, D and J segments were amplified by multiplex touch-down PCR using a mixed TRB-A/B primer pool. TCRdb passed the public sequencing reads through fastp at Q25 and MiXCR, retaining productive beta sequences. Every distinct CDR3 protein forms one entry, paired with its most common genes and DNA. The sample profile shows about 2,200 distinct CDR3 sequences; under 40% of them were found once. Just over 25% of the sample is in the top ten clones. TCR beta rearrangements were amplified from genomic DNA extracted from peripheral blood rather than from sorted cells or RNA. Sequencing used blood. The receptors here all came from a human donor with a solid tumor.

J is TRBJ2-2 and V is TRBV24-1, with D perhaps matching TRBD2 (5 bases). The CDR3 runs to 12 residues. V was trimmed by 6 bases and J by 5 bases, leaving 6 bases between them. Germline values: CDR1 KGHDR, CDR2 SFDVKD. CDR3 nucleotide sequence: TGTGCCACCAGTCGGGAAACCGGGGAGCTGTTTTTT. Translation: CATSRETGELFF.

This clonotype is large. The rearrangement links TRBV29-1 to TRBJ2-1; D not resolved. CDR1 is SQVTM and CDR2 is ANQGSEA in the germline V gene. This CDR3 is built from 11 residues. The ends were cut back, 5 bases at V and 4 bases at J, with 6 bases in the middle. The CDR3 DNA reads TGCAGCGTTACTGTATACAATGAGCAGTTCTTC. It is translated as CSVTVYNEQFF.

This clonotype came up a few times. This sequence joins TRBV19 and TRBJ2-7; a possible D gene is TRBD2 (7 bases). The V and J ends lost 4 bases and 1 base respectively, with 17 bases between them. This CDR3 has 16 amino acids. CDR1 is LNHDA, CDR2 SQIVND, per germline (reference sequence). The chain's CDR3 is CASSTRGGDKSYEQYF. CDR3 DNA sequence: TGTGCCAGTAGTACCAGAGGGGGGGATAAGTCCTACGAGCAGTACTTC. The full variable domain, with the rest looked up from reference TRBV19 and TRBJ2-7, is DGGITQSPKYLFRKEGQNVTLSCEQNLNHDAMYWYRQDPGQGLRLIYYSQIVNDFQKGDIAEGYSVSREKKESFPLTVTSAQKNPTAFYLCASSTRGGDKSYEQYFGPGTRLTVT.

This clonotype was counted between two and nine times. CDR3 DNA sequence: TGTGCCAGCTGTAGCCTGACAGATACGCAGTATTTT. Its translation: CASCSLTDTQYF. The V gene is TRBV6-2 or TRBV6-3, the J gene TRBJ2-3, with D unclear. The CDR3 contains 12 residues. The germline gives CDR1 MNHEY, CDR2 SVGEGT. V lost 8 bases to trimming and J lost 3 bases, with 9 bases between them.

The chain uses TRBV15 and TRBJ2-7, with 8 nucleotides matching TRBD1. The CDR3 extends over 14 amino acids. The V gene's germline CDR1 is LNHNV and CDR2 YYDKDF (reference sequence). V shed 2 bases and J 3 bases; nucleotides not matched to a gene: 3. Written as DNA, the CDR3 is TGTGCCACCAGCAGAACCGGGACAGGCTACGAGCAGTACTTC. Translated: CATSRTGTGYEQYF.

The chain recombines TRBV30 with TRBJ2-1; 10 positions agree with TRBD1. The CDR3 has 15 residues. Germline CDR1 GTSNPN, CDR2 SVGIG (reference sequence). V was pared by 2 bases and J by 7 bases, with 8 bases of the junction left unmatched. DNA of the CDR3: TGTGCCTGGAGTACCTTCCGGGACAGGGGAAATGAGCAGTTCTTC. Its protein product is CAWSTFRDRGNEQFF.

J is TRBJ2-7 and V is TRBV6-2 or TRBV6-3, with 10 bases aligning to TRBD2. The CDR3 runs to 15 residues. Looked up from germline, CDR1 is MNHEY and CDR2 is SVGEGT. After removal of 4 bases from V and 2 bases from J, the junction contained 5 bases not matched to a gene. DNA of the CDR3: TGTGCCAGCAGTTTCAAGCGGGAGGGCCCCTACGAGCAGTACTTC. Translating gives CASSFKREGPYEQYF.

The chain couples TRBV7-9 to TRBJ2-5; D is possibly TRBD2 (6 bases). The CDR3 consists of 18 residues. In germline, CDR1 is SEHNR, CDR2 FQNEAQ (reference sequence). Deletions cut 2 bases from V and 4 bases from J, with 23 bases between. In nucleotides, the CDR3 is TGTGCCAGCAGCTTACCATCTAGGGAGGTATGGGGAATAGAGACCCAGTACTTC. Translating it yields CASSLPSREVWGIETQYF.

The chain is built from TRBV7-6 and TRBJ2-7; D remains unclear. Deletions cut 5 bases from V and 2 bases from J, with 10 bases between. The CDR3 runs 13 residues. Germline assignment: CDR1 SGHVS and CDR2 FNYEAQ. This chain's CDR3 is CASSTGGAYEQYF. The CDR3 coding sequence is TGTGCCAGCAGCACCGGTGGGGCCTACGAGCAGTACTTC.

V gene TRBV11-2 combines with J gene TRBJ1-1; tentative D call: TRBD1 (6 bases). Germline CDR1 SGHAT, CDR2 FQNNGV. Trimming cost V 4 bases and J 6 bases, with 18 bases left between them. The CDR3 is 15 residues long. CDR3: CASSYDRLSSAEAFF. The CDR3 nucleotides read TGTGCCAGCAGCTACGACAGGCTGAGTAGCGCTGAAGCTTTCTTT.

Turning to this clonotype: A clone one base away is much larger, so this may be a read error. The V gene is TRBV30, the J gene TRBJ1-2, with D unresolved. There are 13 residues in the CDR3. CDR1 and CDR2 from the germline V gene are GTSNPN and SVGIG (reference sequence). The V end was cut by 0 bases, the J end by 6 bases, with 11 bases between. CDR3 sequence: CAWSVGIGNGYTF. In nucleotides, the CDR3 is TGTGCCTGGAGTGTAGGTATAGGCAATGGCTACACCTTC. The full variable domain, in which reference TRBV30 and TRBJ1-2 provide the parts outside the CDR3, is SQTIHQWPATLVQPVGSPLSLECTVEGTSNPNLYWYRQAAGRGLQLLFYSVGIGQISSEVPQNLSASRPQDRQFILSSKKLLLSDSGFYLCAWSVGIGNGYTFGSGTRLTVV.

The rearrangement uses TRBV7-6 and TRBJ2-5, with TRBD1 as a possible D gene (5 bases). The CDR3 spans 13 residues. Deletions cut 5 bases from V and 2 bases from J, with 9 bases between. Looked up from germline, CDR1 is SGHVS and CDR2 is FNYEAQ. The CDR3 sequence is CASSIDRQETQYF. In DNA, the CDR3 is TGTGCCAGCAGCATCGACAGACAAGAGACCCAGTACTTC. Supplemented by reference TRBV7-6 and TRBJ2-5, the full variable domain reads GAGVSQSPRYKVTKRGQDVALRCDPISGHVSLYWYRQALGQGPEFLTYFNYEAQQDKSGLPNDRFSAERPEGSISTLTIQRTEQRDSAMYRCASSIDRQETQYFGPGTRLLVL.

The V gene is TRBV24-1, the J gene TRBJ2-5; 9 positions match TRBD2. The length of the CDR3 is 18 residues. Germline V lookup: CDR1 KGHDR, CDR2 SFDVKD. The V gene end was trimmed by 7 bases and the J gene end by 4 bases; junction bases not matched to a gene: 18. CDR3 DNA sequence: TGTGCCACCAGCGACCCCTCGATCGCGGGAGGGGGTGGAGAGACCCAGTACTTC. Translated, it gives CATSDPSIAGGGGETQYF.

This clonotype was found a few times. V and J are TRBV6-5 and TRBJ2-7; TRBD2 aligns across 11 bases. V was pared by 4 bases and J by 0 bases, with 11 bases of the junction left unmatched. CDR3 length equals 18 residues. Germline CDR1 and CDR2: MNHEY and SVGAGI. CDR3 bases: TGTGCCAGCAGTTCGTCCCTTACTAGCGGGGGTAGCTCCTACGAGCAGTACTTC. Translation gives CASSSSLTSGGSSYEQYF.

This clonotype was seen more than once but under ten times. The V and J genes are TRBV7-6 and TRBJ1-5; D remains ambiguous. Germline assignment: CDR1 SGHVS and CDR2 FNYEAQ. Trimming took 5 bases from V and 5 from J, leaving 10 bases between them. CDR3 length: 13 residues. DNA for the CDR3: TGTGCCAGCAGCCCAGCGGTGTATCAGCCCCAGCATTTT. It translates to CASSPAVYQPQHF.

By share of the sample, this clonotype is medium-sized (0.01 to 0.1%). The genes are TRBV6-5 and TRBJ1-3, with D tentatively TRBD1 (5 bases). This CDR3 has 16 residues. Trimming took 0 bases from V and 4 from J, leaving 13 bases between them. CDR1 MNHEY and CDR2 SVGAGI come from the germline V gene. In DNA, the CDR3 is TGTGCCAGCAGTTACTCACCGGGGGTAGGCGGAAACACCATATATTTT. Protein product: CASSYSPGVGGNTIYF.

The sample holds a few counts of this clonotype. At one boundary the junction diverges from the germline segment, which might be a read error. This sequence joins TRBV6-6 and TRBJ2-5; D unclear. The CDR3 extends over 14 amino acids. The V gene's germline CDR1 is MNHNY and CDR2 SVGAGI (reference sequence). This CDR3 reads CAISESGIGETQYF. As DNA, the CDR3 is TGTGCCATCAGTGAGTCGGGTATTGGAGAGACCCAGTACTTC.

This clonotype is medium-sized within its sample. The rearrangement links TRBV6-5 to TRBJ2-7; D is perhaps TRBD1 or TRBD2 (5 bases each). Trimming cost V 2 bases and J 2 bases, with 16 bases left between them. Germline CDR1 MNHEY, CDR2 SVGAGI. This CDR3 is built from 16 residues. The CDR3, as DNA: TGTGCCAGCAGTTACCCGAGGGGCCAGGAAACCTACGAGCAGTACTTC. It codes for CASSYPRGQETYEQYF.

The chain has TRBV20-1 and TRBJ2-3, with 12 bases fitting TRBD2. V dropped 2 bases and J dropped 1; count of bases not matched to a gene: 1. The CDR3 is 15 amino acids. In germline, CDR1 is DFQATT, CDR2 SNEGSKA (reference sequence). The CDR3 nucleotides are TGCAGTGCTAGACTAGCGGGAGGGCGCACAGATACGCAGTATTTT. Its protein is CSARLAGGRTDTQYF.

CDR3 nucleotides: TGTGCCAGCAGCCAAGATCCGGGTATGAAAGAGACCCAGTACTTC. Encoded protein: CASSQDPGMKETQYF. The rearrangement joins TRBV4-2 to TRBJ2-5; no definite D call. This CDR3 comprises 15 residues. Germline V CDR1 and CDR2: LGHNA, YNFKEQ. Deletions cut 0 bases from V and 3 bases from J, with 11 bases between.

This clonotype appeared once. This could be a read error, since a much larger clone is one nucleotide away. The chain employs TRBV7-6 and TRBJ2-1, with a tentative D call TRBD1 (6 bases). The germline V and J ends were trimmed by 5 bases and 11 bases, with 13 bases remaining between them. CDR3 length: 12 residues. Per the germline V gene, CDR1 is SGHVS and CDR2 is FNYEAQ. The DNA of the CDR3 is TGTGCCAGCAGCCCAGGGGTGAATAAGCAGTTCTTC. Protein product: CASSPGVNKQFF.